Listed below are T cell receptor beta chains from one sample, sequenced in a study of cytomegalovirus exposure and HLA in healthy donors. The assay was immunoSEQ multiplex PCR, and TCRdb's table has in-frame clones only and misses some. The sample lists about 91,000 clones; more than 75% were seen once. Material: PBMCs. The receptors shown here come from a man under 40 in good health and CMV-seropositive. Both conserved end residues are part of each CDR3. Fields, in order: CDR3 DNA, CDR3 protein, clone size, V gene, D gene, J gene. The D gene is left open where the match is weak. Only part of the rows carry a size: once, few, many, or a class if the clone is expanded.

TGTGCCAGCAGTTCCAATCGACAGGCCTACTACAATGAGCAGTTCTTC | CASSSNRQAYYNEQFF | - | TRBV28 | - | TRBJ2-1
TGTGCCAGCAGCTTATTACCGGGATCGGCAGATACGCAGTATTTT | CASSLLPGSADTQYF | - | TRBV7-9 | - | TRBJ2-3
TGTGCCAGCAGTTTCCTTGGATGGGGACTAGCGGGAGGTAACGTAAACATTCAGTACTTC | CASSFLGWGLAGGNVNIQYF | - | TRBV28 | TRBD2 | TRBJ2-4
TGTGCCAGCAGTCCTTACCCCTCAGGGTCCTACGAGCAGTACTTC | CASSPYPSGSYEQYF | - | TRBV28 | - | TRBJ2-7
TGTGCCAGCAGTTACTCCGGGACAGCCATGAACACTGAAGCTTTCTTT | CASSYSGTAMNTEAFF | - | TRBV6-5 | TRBD1 | TRBJ1-1
TGTGCCAGCAGCTTAGGACAGGGAGGTTCCTACGAGCAGTACTTC | CASSLGQGGSYEQYF | - | TRBV7-2 | - | TRBJ2-7
TGTGCCAGCTCGCCCAGGCCTTTTGGAAACACCATATATTTT | CASSPRPFGNTIYF | - | TRBV9 | - | TRBJ1-3
TGTGCCAGCAGTGTGGACACCCTTTTGAATCAGCCCCAGCATTTT | CASSVDTLLNQPQHF | - | TRBV28 | - | TRBJ1-5
TGTGCCTGGATTAGCGGGAGGCACGGGGGTGAGCAGTTCTTC | CAWISGRHGGEQFF | - | TRBV30 | TRBD2 | TRBJ2-1
TGTGCCAGCAGTTTTTGGGGAGGGGGAGATACGCAGTATTTT | CASSFWGGGDTQYF | once | TRBV27 | - | TRBJ2-3
TGTGCCATCACGAGGACTAGCGGGAACCCAGATACGCAGTATTTT | CAITRTSGNPDTQYF | - | TRBV10-3 | TRBD2 | TRBJ2-3
TGTGCCACCAGCAGAGCGGGAGGGTACAATGAGCAGTTCTTC | CATSRAGGYNEQFF | - | TRBV15 | TRBD2 | TRBJ2-1
TGTGCCAGCTCGCCTTCTAGCGGCTACGAGCAGTACTTC | CASSPSSGYEQYF | - | TRBV18 | TRBD2 | TRBJ2-7
TGCAGCGTTGAACTGGACAGGGGATATCAGTTCTTC | CSVELDRGYQFF | - | TRBV29-1 | TRBD1 | TRBJ2-1
TGCGCCACCTCGACAGGGAATGAGCAGTTCTTC | CATSTGNEQFF | - | TRBV5-1 | TRBD1 | TRBJ2-1
TGTGCCAGCAGTTTTAGGCTAGCGGGAGGGGGAAATGAGCAGTTCTTC | CASSFRLAGGGNEQFF | - | TRBV27 | TRBD2 | TRBJ2-1
TGCGCCAGCAGCTTGATGCGGGGCAACACCGGGGAGCTGTTTTTT | CASSLMRGNTGELFF | - | TRBV5-1 | - | TRBJ2-2
TGTGCCAGCAGTCGACACAGTATAGATACGCAGTATTTT | CASSRHSIDTQYF | - | TRBV7-9 | - | TRBJ2-3
TGTGCCAGCAGTTCTTCTTATGAAGCTAGCGCAGAAGAGACCCAGTACTTC | CASSSSYEASAEETQYF | once | TRBV27 | - | TRBJ2-5
TGTGCCAGCAGCGTAGGGGGACAGAACACTGAAGCTTTCTTT | CASSVGGQNTEAFF | - | TRBV9 | - | TRBJ1-1
TGCGCCAGCAGCGACAGGGGAATATACGAGCAGTACTTC | CASSDRGIYEQYF | - | TRBV4-1 | TRBD1 | TRBJ2-7
TGTGCCAGCAGCCCCCCAATGGGAGTGGTACGCGAGCAGTACTTC | CASSPPMGVVREQYF | - | TRBV7-9 | - | TRBJ2-7
TGCGCCAGCAGCTTGGGGGCGGGCCACCAAGAGACCCAGTACTTC | CASSLGAGHQETQYF | - | TRBV5-1 | - | TRBJ2-5
TGTGCCAGCAGTTTTGGCGGCAGTACTAATCAGCCCCAGCATTTT | CASSFGGSTNQPQHF | - | TRBV28 | - | TRBJ1-5
TGCGCCAGCAGCCAGACAGGAATGAACACCGGGGAGCTGTTTTTT | CASSQTGMNTGELFF | few | TRBV4-1 | - | TRBJ2-2
TGTGCCAGCACCCTGGACAGGGTGGATGAAAAACTGTTTTTT | CASTLDRVDEKLFF | few | TRBV7-9 | TRBD1 | TRBJ1-4
TGCAGCGTTGAAGGGGGACTAGCGGGAGGTACCTACGAGCAGTACTTC | CSVEGGLAGGTYEQYF | - | TRBV29-1 | TRBD2 | TRBJ2-7
TGTGCCAGCAGCTTAGCGGCGGGAACAGATACGCAGTATTTT | CASSLAAGTDTQYF | - | TRBV11-3 | - | TRBJ2-3
TGTGCCAGCAGCTTAGATCTTAGCACAGATACGCAGTATTTT | CASSLDLSTDTQYF | - | TRBV11-3 | - | TRBJ2-3
TGTGCCAGCAGTGACAGGGCGACAAACACTGAAGCTTTCTTT | CASSDRATNTEAFF | - | TRBV6-1 | - | TRBJ1-1
TGCGCCAGCAGCTTGGCGAGTAGCGGCTACAATGAGCAGTTCTTC | CASSLASSGYNEQFF | once | TRBV5-1 | - | TRBJ2-1
TGTGCCATCAGTCCTCCTTCGGGAGAGGTTCTCGAGCAGTACTTC | CAISPPSGEVLEQYF | once | TRBV10-3 | - | TRBJ2-7
TGTGCCTGGAGCCTTGGGACAGCTTATAATTCACCCCTCCACTTT | CAWSLGTAYNSPLHF | - | TRBV30 | TRBD1 | TRBJ1-6
TGTGCCAGCAGCCCGGGGGAGCGGGAGGTCGTTGGCCAGTACTTC | CASSPGEREVVGQYF | - | TRBV28 | TRBD2 | TRBJ2-5
TGTGCCAGCAGCCAAAGGACAGGGCCTAGCACAGATACGCAGTATTTT | CASSQRTGPSTDTQYF | - | TRBV7-9 | TRBD1 | TRBJ2-3
TGTGCCATCAGGATTGACTGGGGGGGCTACAATGAGCAGTTCTTC | CAIRIDWGGYNEQFF | - | TRBV10-3 | TRBD2 | TRBJ2-1
TGTGCCAGCAGTTTGGGACAGGTCGATGGGGAGACCCAGTACTTC | CASSLGQVDGETQYF | - | TRBV28 | TRBD1 | TRBJ2-5
TGTGCCAGCAGCTTTTGGGACAGCCCGGAGGCAGATACGCAGTATTTT | CASSFWDSPEADTQYF | few | TRBV7-6 | TRBD1 | TRBJ2-3
TGTGCCAGCAGAACACGTTCGGATACGCAGTATTTT | CASRTRSDTQYF | - | TRBV27 | - | TRBJ2-3
TGCGCCAGCAGCCTACTCAACGGGAGATGGGGCACAGATACGCAGTATTTT | CASSLLNGRWGTDTQYF | - | TRBV4-1 | - | TRBJ2-3
TGTGCCAGCAGCTTAGATCGGGGGAAAGCTTTCTTT | CASSLDRGKAFF | - | TRBV7-2 | - | TRBJ1-1
TGTGCCAGCAGGGGAATCGGACTAGCGGGGCACAATGAGCAGTTCTTC | CASRGIGLAGHNEQFF | - | TRBV27 | TRBD2 | TRBJ2-1
TGTGCCAGCAGCTTAGGGCAGGGTCTGTTAAGTCGCACAGATACGCAGTATTTT | CASSLGQGLLSRTDTQYF | - | TRBV7-9 | - | TRBJ2-3
TGTGCCAGCAGTTACTCGAATGCAGGGAATTTTCGTGATTCGTTCTTC | CASSYSNAGNFRDSFF | - | TRBV6-5 | - | TRBJ2-1
TGTGCCAGCAGTTACGAAAGCGGGACCGGCAATGAGCAGTTCTTC | CASSYESGTGNEQFF | - | TRBV6-5 | TRBD2 | TRBJ2-1
TGTGCCAGCACGCGTGGAGGAGGCTCTGGAAACACCATATATTTT | CASTRGGGSGNTIYF | once | TRBV25-1 | - | TRBJ1-3
TGTGCCAGCCGGGACAGGGTGAAGGGAAACACCATATATTTT | CASRDRVKGNTIYF | - | TRBV2 | TRBD1 | TRBJ1-3
TGTGCCAGCAGACAGGGGATAAACACTGAAGCTTTCTTT | CASRQGINTEAFF | - | TRBV6-6 | TRBD1 | TRBJ1-1
TGTGCCAGCAGCTCTGAGTTGGCGGGAGGTTACGATGAGCAGTTCTTC | CASSSELAGGYDEQFF | - | TRBV5-4 | TRBD2 | TRBJ2-1
TGTGCCAGCAGCCCGAGCGGGAGCTCCTACAATGAGCAGTTCTTC | CASSPSGSSYNEQFF | - | TRBV9 | TRBD2 | TRBJ2-1
TGTGCCAGCAGCTTTGGACAGGCAGCGAGGGAGCAGTACTTC | CASSFGQAAREQYF | - | TRBV5-4 | TRBD1 | TRBJ2-7
TGTGCCAGTAGGACTAGCGGGAGCACAGATACGCAGTATTTT | CASRTSGSTDTQYF | - | TRBV19 | TRBD2 | TRBJ2-3
TGTGCCGGCAGCCCTCCCGGGGGGCAAGAGACCCAGTACTTC | CAGSPPGGQETQYF | - | TRBV11-2 | TRBD2 | TRBJ2-5
TGCGCCAGCAGCTTGGGACTAGCGGGAGCTAGCGGTACAGATACGCAGTATTTT | CASSLGLAGASGTDTQYF | - | TRBV5-1 | TRBD2 | TRBJ2-3
TGTGCCAGCAGTCCAAGGACAGGGGTCCTCACAGATACGCAGTATTTT | CASSPRTGVLTDTQYF | once | TRBV27 | TRBD1 | TRBJ2-3
TGTGCCAGCAGCTCGAGGTGGAGCTCTGGAAACACCATATATTTT | CASSSRWSSGNTIYF | - | TRBV28 | - | TRBJ1-3
TGTGCCAGCAGGAACAATGGCTATGAAAAACTGTTTTTT | CASRNNGYEKLFF | - | TRBV14 | - | TRBJ1-4
TGTGCCAGCAGCCAAGAGCAGGGAAGCTTCGGCTACACCTTC | CASSQEQGSFGYTF | - | TRBV4-2 | - | TRBJ1-2
TGTGCCAGTAGATACTCCGGGACAGGCAATCAGCCCCAGCATTTT | CASRYSGTGNQPQHF | - | TRBV19 | TRBD1 | TRBJ1-5
TGTGCCAGCAAATACAACCCGGGGTCCTACGAGCAGTACTTC | CASKYNPGSYEQYF | - | TRBV6-1 | - | TRBJ2-7